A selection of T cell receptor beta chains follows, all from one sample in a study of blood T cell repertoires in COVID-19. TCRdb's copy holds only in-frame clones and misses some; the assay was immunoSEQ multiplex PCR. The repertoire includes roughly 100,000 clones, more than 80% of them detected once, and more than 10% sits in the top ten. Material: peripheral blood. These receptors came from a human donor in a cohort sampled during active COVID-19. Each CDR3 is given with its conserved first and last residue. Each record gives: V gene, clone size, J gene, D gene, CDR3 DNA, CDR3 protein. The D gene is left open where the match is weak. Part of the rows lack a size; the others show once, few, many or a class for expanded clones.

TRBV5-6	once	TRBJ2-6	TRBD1	TGTGCCAGCAGGATGACCAGACAGGGGGCGCTTGGGGCCAACGTCCTGACTTTC	CASRMTRQGALGANVLTF
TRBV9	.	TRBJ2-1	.	TGTGCCAGCAGCGTAGGGAGCAGTAACAATGAGCAGTTCTTC	CASSVGSSNNEQFF
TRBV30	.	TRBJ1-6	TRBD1	TGTGCCTGGGACAGGGCGGGCTCACCCCTCCACTTT	CAWDRAGSPLHF
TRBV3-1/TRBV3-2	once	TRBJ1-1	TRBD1	TGTGCCAGCAGCTGGCAGGGGGGCGCGACTGAAGCTTTCTTT	CASSWQGGATEAFF
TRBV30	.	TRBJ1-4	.	TGTGCCTCTCCAGGAGCGGGTGGTGAAAAACTGTTTTTT	CASPGAGGEKLFF
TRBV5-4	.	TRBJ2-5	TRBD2	TGTGCCAGCAGCTTGGGGACTAGCGGGGGGTGGAGAGAGACCCAGTACTTC	CASSLGTSGGWRETQYF
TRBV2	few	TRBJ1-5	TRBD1	TGTGCCAGCAGTGGCCGGGACAGAAATCAGCCCCAGCATTTT	CASSGRDRNQPQHF
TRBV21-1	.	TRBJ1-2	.	TGTGCCAGCCAATTGAGAGAACAGACGAACTATGGCTACACCTTC	CASQLREQTNYGYTF
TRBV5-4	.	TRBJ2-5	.	TGTGCCAGCAGCCCCGCAGGGAGGGGGTTTGGGGAGACCCAGTACTTC	CASSPAGRGFGETQYF
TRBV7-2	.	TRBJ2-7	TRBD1	TGTGCCAGCAGCTTATCCGGGACAGAGAGCTCCTACGAGCAGTACTTC	CASSLSGTESSYEQYF
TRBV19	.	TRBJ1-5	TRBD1	TGTGCCACCAACGAGGGGGCCCGCAATCAGCCCCAGCATTTT	CATNEGARNQPQHF
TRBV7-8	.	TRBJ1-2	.	TGTGCCAGCAGCCAAACACCCAACTATGGCTACACCTTC	CASSQTPNYGYTF
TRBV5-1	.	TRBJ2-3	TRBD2	TGCGCCAGCAGCCACCGATCTCTACTAGCGGGGGGGACAGATACGCAGTATTTT	CASSHRSLLAGGTDTQYF
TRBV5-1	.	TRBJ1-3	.	TGCGCCAGCAGCTTGGAAGTAGCGGGAAACACCATATATTTT	CASSLEVAGNTIYF
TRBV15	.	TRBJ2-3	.	TGTGCCACCAGCAGAGACCCACCATCCACAGGGACAGATACGCAGTATTTT	CATSRDPPSTGTDTQYF
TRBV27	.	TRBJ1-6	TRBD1	TGTGCCAGCAGTGAGGACAGGGGAGGTTCACCCCTCCACTTT	CASSEDRGGSPLHF
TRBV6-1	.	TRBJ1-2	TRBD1	TGTGCCAGCAGTGAAACGGACAGGGGGCCGGGAGGCTACACCTTC	CASSETDRGPGGYTF
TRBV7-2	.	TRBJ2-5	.	TGTGCCAGCAGCTCGGGACAACAAGAGACCCAGTACTTC	CASSSGQQETQYF
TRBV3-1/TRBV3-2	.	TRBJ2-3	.	TGTGCCAGCAGCCAAAATTTAGGGGCAGATACGCAGTATTTT	CASSQNLGADTQYF
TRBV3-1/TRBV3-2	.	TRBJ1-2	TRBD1	TGTGCCAGCAGCCAAGCCGACAGGGCTCCCCGCTATGGCTACACCTTC	CASSQADRAPRYGYTF
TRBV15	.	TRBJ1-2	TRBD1	TGTGCCACCAGCAGAGTGGGCTCGACAGGGAACTATGGCTACACCTTC	CATSRVGSTGNYGYTF
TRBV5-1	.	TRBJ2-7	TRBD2	TGCGCCAGCAGCTTGGATCTCTCCAGCGGGGCCTACGAGCAGTACTTC	CASSLDLSSGAYEQYF
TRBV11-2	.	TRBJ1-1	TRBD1	TGTGCCAGCAGCACTGTGGACAGGATAGAAGCTTTCTTT	CASSTVDRIEAFF
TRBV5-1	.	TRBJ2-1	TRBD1	TGCGCCAGCAGTTTCGCCGGGACAGGGAGCTCCTACAATGAGCAGTTCTTC	CASSFAGTGSSYNEQFF
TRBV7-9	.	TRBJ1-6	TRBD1	TGTGCCAGCAGCGAGACAGGGGTTGCTAATTCACCCCTCCACTTT	CASSETGVANSPLHF
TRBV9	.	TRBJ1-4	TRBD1	TGTGCCAGCAGCTCAACAGGGGGCCGGGATGAAAAACTGTTTTTT	CASSSTGGRDEKLFF
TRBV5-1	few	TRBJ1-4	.	TGCGCCAGCAGCTTGGATCCAGCTGGGAGTGAAAAACTGTTTTTT	CASSLDPAGSEKLFF
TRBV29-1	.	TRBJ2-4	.	TGCAGCGTTGAGACTAGATTGAAAAACATTCAGTACTTC	CSVETRLKNIQYF
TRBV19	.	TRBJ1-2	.	TGTGCCAGTAGTACCCACCTAACGACAAATTATGGCTACACCTTC	CASSTHLTTNYGYTF
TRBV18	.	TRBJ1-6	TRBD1	TGTGCCAGCTCCCCTGGGACAGATAATTCACCCCTCCACTTT	CASSPGTDNSPLHF
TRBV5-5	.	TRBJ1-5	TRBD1	TGTGCCAGCAGCCCGGCGACAGGGGCCCAGCATTTT	CASSPATGAQHF
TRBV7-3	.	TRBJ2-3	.	TGTGCCAGCAGCCGAAGGCCGCTAACTACTAGCACAGATACGCAGTATTTT	CASSRRPLTTSTDTQYF
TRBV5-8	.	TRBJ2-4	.	TGTGCCAGCAGCTTGGGGGGCTCAATCAAAAACATTCAGTACTTC	CASSLGGSIKNIQYF
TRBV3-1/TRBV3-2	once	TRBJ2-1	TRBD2	TGTGCCACCTTAGCGGGGGGGAATCTAGGTGAGCAGTTCTTC	CATLAGGNLGEQFF
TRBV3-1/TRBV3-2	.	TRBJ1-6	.	TGTGCCAGCAGCCTACAGGACAGTCCGATTTCACCCCTCCACTTT	CASSLQDSPISPLHF
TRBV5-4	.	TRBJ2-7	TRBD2	TGTGCCAGCAGCCCGGGACTAGCGGGGCGCGACGAGCAGTACTTC	CASSPGLAGRDEQYF
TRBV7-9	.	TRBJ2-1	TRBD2	TGTGCCAGCAGTTCCCGACTAGCGGGCTACAATGAGCAGTTCTTC	CASSSRLAGYNEQFF
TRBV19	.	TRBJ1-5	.	TGTGCCAGTCTTACAGGGTTGAGCAATCAGCCCCAGCATTTT	CASLTGLSNQPQHF
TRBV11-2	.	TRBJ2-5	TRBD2	TGTGCCAGCAGCAAAGGGGCTAGCGGGTCTCGAGAGACCCAGTACTTC	CASSKGASGSRETQYF
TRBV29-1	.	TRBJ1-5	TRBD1	TGCAGCGTACTCTCAGGGGGCCCCGGGCAGCCCCAGCATTTT	CSVLSGGPGQPQHF
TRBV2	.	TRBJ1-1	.	TGTGCCAGCAGGACTGATGGCACTGAAGCTTTCTTT	CASRTDGTEAFF
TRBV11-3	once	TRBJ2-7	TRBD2	TGTGCCAGCGGGGAGGGAGGGATACGCTCCTACGAGCAGTACTTC	CASGEGGIRSYEQYF
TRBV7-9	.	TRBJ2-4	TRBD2	TGTGCCAGCAGTTCGACTAGCGTAGACATTCAGTACTTC	CASSSTSVDIQYF
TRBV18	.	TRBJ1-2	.	TGTGCCAGCTCACCGGAGGCTTTGGCGGTCTATGGCTACACCTTC	CASSPEALAVYGYTF
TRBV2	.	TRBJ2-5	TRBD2	TGTGCCAGCAGTGTAACTAGCGGGATTGGGACCCAGTACTTC	CASSVTSGIGTQYF
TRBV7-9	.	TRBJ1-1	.	TGTGCCAGCAGCTCGGGTAAGAGGGGGGCTTTCTTT	CASSSGKRGAFF
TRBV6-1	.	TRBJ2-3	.	TGTGCCAGCAGTGAAAAGTGGTTAGCTACGCAGTATTTT	CASSEKWLATQYF
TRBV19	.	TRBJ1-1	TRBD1	TGTGCCAGTAGTCCCGGGACAGTCTACATGAACACTGAAGCTTTCTTT	CASSPGTVYMNTEAFF